This record looks at one T cell receptor (beta chain) sequence and its context. Its antigen remains unidentified. The sample belongs to a study of vaccination effects on CD4 cells after COVID-19. Trimming took 1 base from V and 4 from J; bases not matched to a gene: 10. CDR3 size: 16 residues. Per germline, CDR1 SGHDT and CDR2 YYEEEE. Before any sequencing was done, the ViraFEST assay used viral peptide pools to expand antigen-specific CD4+ T cells. Culture lasted about 10 days before CD4+ T cell isolation. It was between March and December 2020 that the person had a SARS-CoV-2 infection confirmed by PCR. The researchers cultured fewer than 2.5 million PBMC per well with 7.5 to 10 IU/ml IL-2 and approximately 10 ug/ml peptides. Negative control cultures received an HIV-1 Nef peptide pool. Whole-study results and caveats: The study dataset contains few convalescent patients and includes no early post-infection timepoints.

Profiling relied on immunoSEQ multiplex PCR, and the TCRdb table lists in-frame clones only, not all of them. The top ten clones hold about 5% of a sample with under 80,000 clones, around 72% of them seen once. The V and J genes are TRBV5-6 and TRBJ2-7, with 8 positions matching TRBD1. The clonotype originates from a human donor who had a prior SARS-CoV-2 infection. The sequencing used CD4+ T cells from PBMCs cultured with HIV peptides, collected before COVID-19 vaccination. Specified subset: HIV-1 Nef peptide pool negative control/reference culture. The CDR3 nucleotides are TGTGCCAGCAGCTTGTTCGGGGGTCAGGGGGCTTACGAGCAGTACTTC. Amino acids: CASSLFGGQGAYEQYF.